The 14 T cell receptor beta chains below come from one sample, sequenced in a study of cytomegalovirus exposure and HLA in healthy donors. Both 60 Vbeta primers and 13 Jbeta primers went into the PCR. Only in-frame clones appear in the TCRdb table, and some are missing; sequencing was by immunoSEQ multiplex PCR. This sample has 250,000 to 300,000 clones, with 85% to 95% found just once. What was sequenced was PBMCs. The receptors derive from a girl aged 2-9 years in good health and CMV-seronegative.

The genes are TRBV5-4 and TRBJ2-1; maybe TRBD2 (5 bases). In germline, CDR1 is SGHNT, CDR2 YYREEE (reference sequence). The CDR3 covers 13 residues. Trimming stripped 0 bases from V and 10 bases from J, with 11 bases between. The CDR3 nucleotides read TGTGCCAGCAGCTTGGAGTTGGACTTCGAGCAGTTCTTC. This sequence encodes CASSLELDFEQFF.

The chain recombines TRBV6-1 with TRBJ2-5, with 10 bases aligning to TRBD2. The J segment lost 4 bases and the V segment lost 4 bases, leaving 6 bases of the junction unmatched. The CDR3 is 15 amino acids. Germline CDR1 reads MNHNS; CDR2 reads SASEGT. CDR3 bases: TGTGCCAGCAGTGTCGAGACTAGCGGGCGAGAGACCCAGTACTTC. As protein: CASSVETSGRETQYF.

This clone was observed a single time. The CDR3 protein is CASSLLGGGSPLHF. The DNA of the CDR3 is TGTGCCAGCAGCTTGTTAGGGGGTGGCTCACCCCTCCACTTT. The chain has TRBV11-2 and TRBJ1-6; D is perhaps TRBD1 (6 bases). Germline lookup yields CDR1 SGHAT and CDR2 FQNNGV. The CDR3 loop spans 14 amino acids. Deletions cut 3 bases from V and 10 bases from J, with 13 bases between. The variable domain in full, completed from reference TRBV11-2 and TRBJ1-6, reads EAGVAQSPRYKIIEKRQSVAFWCNPISGHATLYWYQQILGQGPKLLIQFQNNGVVDDSQLPKDRFSAERLKGVDSTLKIQPAKLEDSAVYLCASSLLGGGSPLHFGNGTRLTVT.

The chain has TRBV7-2 and TRBJ2-1, with a weak D call TRBD1 (5 bases). The germline V and J ends were trimmed by 2 bases and 6 bases, with 17 bases remaining between them. Germline CDR1 is SGHTA and CDR2 is FQGNSA. The CDR3 runs to 16 residues. Here the CDR3 reads CASSLISGHLSNEQFF. The DNA for the CDR3 is TGTGCCAGCAGCTTAATTTCAGGACATCTGAGCAATGAGCAGTTCTTC.

The chain carries TRBV13 and TRBJ2-7, with 7 positions matching TRBD1. The CDR3 totals 14 residues. Germline V gives CDR1 PRHDT, CDR2 FYEKMQ (reference sequence). The V gene end was trimmed by 4 bases and the J gene end by 1 base; junction bases not matched to a gene: 4. CDR3 in DNA: TGTGCCAGCAGCTCCCGGGACAGTTCCTACGAGCAGTACTTC. This encodes CASSSRDSSYEQYF.

The rearrangement uses TRBV19 and TRBJ2-2, with no clear D. Germline V gene lookup returns CDR1 LNHDA and CDR2 SQIVND (reference sequence). The CDR3 totals 14 residues. V gave up 5 bases and J gave up 4 bases, with 11 bases separating them. Written as DNA, the CDR3 is TGTGCCAGTAGTGTTGGAGCTTTCACCGGGGAGCTGTTTTTT. Translating it yields CASSVGAFTGELFF.

The rearrangement links TRBV7-9 to TRBJ2-7, with TRBD1 matching 7 bases. V lost 5 bases, J lost 3 bases, and 1 base stayed unmatched. Germline lookup yields CDR1 SEHNR and CDR2 FQNEAQ (reference sequence). The CDR3 runs to 12 residues. The CDR3 region has the DNA TGTGCCAGCAGCCCAGGGGGCTACGAGCAGTACTTC. The encoded protein is CASSPGGYEQYF.

V gene TRBV15 combines with J gene TRBJ2-7, with D hard to call. The CDR3 contains 15 residues. Trimming took off 5 bases at V and 3 bases at J, with 17 bases between the two ends. In germline, CDR1 is LNHNV, CDR2 YYDKDF (reference sequence). This CDR3 reads CATSFRPARGYEQYF. The CDR3 bases are TGTGCCACCAGCTTCCGACCCGCTCGAGGCTACGAGCAGTACTTC.

This sequence joins TRBV18 and TRBJ1-1, with D possibly being TRBD1 (6 bases). Germline loops: CDR1 KGHSH, CDR2 LQKENI. The CDR3 covers 13 residues. The V gene lost 5 bases and the J gene lost 2 bases, with 9 bases spanning the gap. The DNA for the CDR3 is TGTGCCAGCTCAGGACAGTTAAACACTGAAGCTTTCTTT. Translation gives CASSGQLNTEAFF.

The genes are TRBV27 and TRBJ2-1; a possible D gene is TRBD2 (7 bases). Trimming left V 3 bases short and J 6 bases short, with 12 bases between. The CDR3 is 14 amino acids. Germline loops: CDR1 MNHEY, CDR2 SMNVEV (reference sequence). This CDR3 reads CASSLWGGFNEQFF. The DNA for the CDR3 is TGTGCCAGCAGTTTGTGGGGGGGCTTCAATGAGCAGTTCTTC.

CDR3 protein: CASSLPGTSQETQYF. In nucleotides, the CDR3 is TGTGCCAGCAGTTTGCCCGGGACATCTCAAGAGACCCAGTACTTC. The V and J genes are TRBV28 and TRBJ2-5; maybe TRBD1 (6 bases). V was pared by 3 bases and J by 2 bases, with 13 bases between. The germline CDR1 and CDR2 sequences are MDHEN and SYDVKM. The CDR3 has 15 amino acids. The entire variable domain, with the rest obtained from reference TRBV28 and TRBJ2-5, is as follows: DVKVTQSSRYLVKRTGEKVFLECVQDMDHENMFWYRQDPGLGLRLIYFSYDVKMKEKGDIPEGYSVSREKKERFSLILESASTNQTSMYLCASSLPGTSQETQYFGPGTRLLVL.

With respect to this clone: Other DNA sequences in this sample translate to the same CDR3. V is TRBV6-5 and J is TRBJ1-1; 7 positions agree with TRBD1. Germline CDR1 and CDR2: MNHEY and SVGAGI. The length of the CDR3 is 13 residues. V shed 5 bases and J 1 base; nucleotides not matched to a gene: 1. CDR3 nucleotide sequence: TGTGCCAGCAGTAGGGGGCAGAACACTGAAGCTTTCTTT. The encoded protein is CASSRGQNTEAFF.

Only one count was recorded for this clone. The V and J genes are TRBV7-3 and TRBJ1-2; TRBD1 aligns across 12 bases. This CDR3 comprises 17 residues. The germline gives CDR1 SGHTA, CDR2 FQGTGA. V trimming: 5 bases; J trimming: 5 bases; junction bases outside the gene matches: 12. The CDR3 coding sequence is TGTGCCAGCAGCGCCGGGACAGGGGGCGCGGGACGTTATGGCTACACCTTC. It encodes CASSAGTGGAGRYGYTF.

CDR3 DNA: TGTGCCAGCAGCTTATTAACAGGGGGGAACACTGAAGCTTTCTTT. It is translated as CASSLLTGGNTEAFF. The chain employs TRBV5-4 and TRBJ1-1, with TRBD1 identical over 8 bases. V shed 2 bases and J 1 base; nucleotides not matched to a gene: 4. The CDR3 has 15 amino acids. The germline CDR1 and CDR2 sequences are SGHNT and YYREEE (reference sequence).